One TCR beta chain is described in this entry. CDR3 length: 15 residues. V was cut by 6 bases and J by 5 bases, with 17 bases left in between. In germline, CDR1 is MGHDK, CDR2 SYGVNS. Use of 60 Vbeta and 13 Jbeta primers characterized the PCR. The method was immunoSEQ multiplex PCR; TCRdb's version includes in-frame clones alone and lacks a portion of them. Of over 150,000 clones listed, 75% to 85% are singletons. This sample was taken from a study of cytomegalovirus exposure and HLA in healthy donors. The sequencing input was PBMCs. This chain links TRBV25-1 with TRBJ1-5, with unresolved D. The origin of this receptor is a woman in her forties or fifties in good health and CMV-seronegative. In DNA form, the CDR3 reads TGTGCCAGCAGACCCATACGAGGCTCTCATCAGCCCCAGCATTTT. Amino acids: CASRPIRGSHQPQHF.